Below, 4 T cell receptor beta chains from the same sample are listed, as sequenced in a study of T cells in Graves' hyperthyroidism and ophthalmopathy. There were TCR beta CDR3 regions amplified from RNA transcripts. HTBI primers were employed in a first-round RT-PCR of the TCR CDR3. TCRdb recomputed calls from the multiplex PCR reads with MiXCR, one row per CDR3 protein. The sample records 300,000 to 450,000 distinct CDR3 sequences, approximately 13% being singletons. Sequenced: blood. These receptors all come from a woman in her fifties or sixties with Graves' hyperthyroidism.

The chain joins TRBV6-6 to TRBJ2-1; TRBD2 agrees at 12 bases. This CDR3 has 17 amino acids. Per the germline V gene, CDR1 is MNHNY and CDR2 is SVGAGI (reference sequence). The trim removed 2 bases at V and 0 bases at J, leaving 2 bases unmatched. CDR3 DNA: TGTGCCAGCAGTTACGCGACTAGCGGGGGCTCCTACAATGAGCAGTTCTTC. Its translation is CASSYATSGGSYNEQFF.

There are many counts of this clonotype. The chain carries TRBV20-1 and TRBJ2-1; TRBD1 might be the D (6 bases). From germline, CDR1 is DFQATT and CDR2 SNEGSKA (reference sequence). V lost 5 bases and J 3 bases, leaving 11 bases between the germline ends. This CDR3 is 13 amino acids long. This chain's CDR3 is CSASRGYYNEQFF. In DNA form, the CDR3 reads TGCAGTGCTTCCAGGGGCTACTACAATGAGCAGTTCTTC.

This clonotype was counted many times. The chain couples TRBV7-3 to TRBJ2-1; D uncertain. Germline values: CDR1 SGHTA, CDR2 FQGTGA. V was shortened by 1 base and J by 5 bases, with 21 bases between the two germline ends. CDR3 length: 18 residues. CDR3 sequence (DNA): TGTGCCAGCAGCTTAATGCCCCTCGGGCCTACACAAAACAATGAGCAGTTCTTC. Its translation is CASSLMPLGPTQNNEQFF.

This clonotype occurred a few times. This rearrangement joins TRBV5-6 to TRBJ1-1; no clear D gene. CDR3 length: 15 amino acids. Germline loops: CDR1 SGHDT, CDR2 YYEEEE. V dropped 4 bases and J dropped 0 bases, with 13 bases sitting between them. The CDR3 protein is CASSPGWRLNTEAFF. The CDR3 DNA sequence: TGTGCCAGCAGCCCTGGTTGGAGGTTGAACACTGAAGCTTTCTTT.